The 9 T cell receptor beta chains below come from one sample, sequenced in a study of tumor-infiltrating lymphocytes in primary liver carcinoma. TCR beta cDNA came from about 500 ng total RNA, primed with a constant-region primer. Employing slightly modified ARM-PCR, three nested multiplex PCR rounds were run, and these gave rise to the TCR beta libraries. Use of TRBV1-TRBV30 forward primers with a C-beta reverse primer characterized the first two PCR rounds, which lasted 10 cycles each. TCRdb re-called the multiplex PCR reads through MiXCR, storing one row per CDR3 protein. The sample carries fewer than 250,000 distinct CDR3 sequences, about two thirds recorded once. Germline DNA was also extracted, and blood RNA was taken from unsorted whole blood. What was sequenced was peripheral blood. The receptors derive from a woman aged 60-75 years with primary liver carcinoma and hepatitis B virus infection.

Concerning this clonotype itself: At one end, the junction sequence differs from germline, possibly due to a read error. The chain joins TRBV11-2 to TRBJ2-5; D is uncertain. CDR3 length equals 12 residues. The germline V gene encodes CDR1 SGHAT and CDR2 FQNNGV. The CDR3 sequence is CASSLTSQTQHF. As DNA, the CDR3 is TGTGCCAGCAGTTTAACGTCGCAGACCCAGCACTTC.

In regard to this clonotype: The junction does not match germline at one end; this may be a read error. This chain links TRBV6-2 or TRBV6-3 with TRBJ2-7; perhaps TRBD2 as D (5 bases). The germline gives CDR1 MNHEY, CDR2 SVGEGT. The CDR3 sequence is 14 residues long. CDR3 protein: CASSAGGPRYEQYF. DNA for the CDR3: TGTGCCAGCAGTGCAGGCGGGCCCCGCTACGAGCAGTACTTT.

In regard to this clonotype: This may be a read error, as it is one base from a much larger clone. The gene calls are TRBV5-5 and TRBJ1-5, with D unclear. Germline-derived CDR1 and CDR2 are SGHKS and YYEKEE (reference sequence). CDR3 length: 16 residues. The CDR3 nucleotides are TGTGCCAGCAGCTCTAGAACCGTGGACTTCAATCAGCCCAAGCATTTT. Residues: CASSSRTVDFNQPKHF.

With respect to this clonotype: The germline gene is not matched at one end of the junction; a read error may be the cause. The V gene is TRBV6-2 or TRBV6-3, the J gene TRBJ2-7, with TRBD1 matching over 11 bases. From germline, CDR1 is MNHEY and CDR2 SVGEGT. The CDR3 has 18 residues. The CDR3 DNA sequence: TGCGCCACCAGTTACCCGGGACAGGGGGGCCCAAGCTCCTACGAGCAGTACTTC. It codes for CATSYPGQGGPSSYEQYF.

This clonotype came up many times. The CDR3 DNA sequence: TGTGCCAGCAGCTTGGATATCCACTCCTACGAGCAGTACTTC. Its translation: CASSLDIHSYEQYF. The gene calls are TRBV5-6 and TRBJ2-7; no reliable D call. The V gene lost 0 bases and the J gene lost 0 bases, with 7 bases spanning the gap. CDR1 is SGHDT and CDR2 is YYEEEE in the germline V gene. This CDR3 contains 14 residues. The full variable domain, in which reference TRBV5-6 and TRBJ2-7 provide the parts outside the CDR3, is DAGVTQSPTHLIKTRGQQVTLRCSPKSGHDTVSWYQQALGQGPQFIFQYYEEEERQRGNFPDRFSGHQFPNYSSELNVNALLLGDSALYLCASSLDIHSYEQYFGPGTRLTVT.

The chain links TRBV28 to TRBJ2-6, with 9 bases fitting TRBD1. Unmatched junction bases numbered 4, after V lost 5 bases and J lost 2 bases. The CDR3 loop spans 16 amino acids. Looked up from germline, CDR1 is MDHEN and CDR2 is SYDVKM. CDR3 in DNA: TGTGCCAGCAGTCCAACAGGGGGCGCTGGGGCCAACGTCCTGACTTTC. Protein product: CASSPTGGAGANVLTF.

In regard to this clonotype: A clone one base away is much larger, so this may be a read error. In DNA, the CDR3 is TGTGCCAGCAACTCCTGGACTAGCGGGGGCCTCACAGATACGCAGTATTTT. Translation gives CASNSWTSGGLTDTQYF. V is TRBV5-5 and J is TRBJ2-3, with TRBD2 identical over 13 bases. Germline trimming cut 6 bases from V and 2 bases from J; bases unmatched to any gene: 9. Germline CDR1 reads SGHKS; CDR2 reads YYEKEE (reference sequence). The CDR3 totals 17 residues.

This clonotype came up many times. This rearrangement joins TRBV6-5 to TRBJ2-6, with 10 bases aligning to TRBD1. The germline V gene encodes CDR1 MNHEY and CDR2 SVGAGI. V was pared by 5 bases and J by 0 bases, with 4 bases of the junction left unmatched. The CDR3 is 17 residues long. The CDR3 DNA reads TGTGCCAGCAGTGCGACAGGGGGCAACTCTGGGGCCAACGTCCTGACTTTC. This codes for CASSATGGNSGANVLTF.

For this clonotype: The junction departs from germline at one end; a sequencing error may be responsible. V is TRBV4-2 and J is TRBJ2-7; TRBD2 is a possible D gene (5 bases). The germline V gene has CDR1 LGHNA and CDR2 YNFKEQ. The CDR3 spans 19 residues. This chain's CDR3 is CAGSRLPSGRRGPNYEQYF. The DNA for the CDR3 is TGTGCCGGCAGCCGACTCCCCTCCGGCAGGAGAGGGCCTAACTACGAGCAGTACTTC.